This T cell receptor (beta chain) was found in a study of blood T cell repertoires in COVID-19. A COVID-19 case was met by exposed participants within 2 weeks before study entry. The data were produced by immunoSEQ multiplex PCR, yet TCRdb's version contains in-frame clones alone and is incomplete. This table has about 260,000 clones, approximately 88% appearing once. This CDR3 has 16 amino acids. Germline V gene lookup returns CDR1 SGHNT and CDR2 YYREEE (reference sequence). V dropped 4 bases and J dropped 5; count of bases not matched to a gene: 8. Sequences were obtained from PBMCs or T cells enriched from blood (not recorded which). The TCR originated in a middle-aged woman who had been exposed to COVID-19. The genes are TRBV5-4 and TRBJ2-2, with 10 bases identical to TRBD2. The chain's CDR3 is CASSGAGLAVTGELFF. Written as DNA, the CDR3 is TGTGCCAGCAGCGGTGCCGGACTAGCGGTTACCGGGGAGCTGTTTTTT.